This TCR delta chain was obtained from a study of γδ T cells in repeated Plasmodium falciparum infection. Germline V gives CDR1 TVYSNPD, CDR2 GDNSRS (reference sequence). V dropped 3 bases and J dropped 4; count of bases not matched to a gene: 14. The CDR3 covers 15 residues. Notes on this clone: The antigen is not known. TCRdb's listed protein matches a much larger clone and diverges from this DNA's translation at residue 9, likely through a read error; the protein shown comes from the DNA.

TRG and TRD sequences were obtained from every sorted gammadelta sample. TCRdb applied CATT to the multiplex PCR reads for clone calling. Altogether tens of thousands of delta-chain clones are present, around 1.4% being singletons, with the ten largest covering about 10%. Whole-study findings and limits: Repeated controlled infections reportedly drove waves of new clonotype selection in Vdelta2-negative, mostly Vdelta1+, gammadelta repertoires.

Bulk repertoires came from Vgamma9/Vdelta2+ or Vdelta2-negative gammadelta T cells flow-sorted from PBMC. The chain couples TRDV3 to TRDJ1, with 7 bases that match TRDD3. Here the J gene came from matching the DNA to germline, since TCRdb omits it. The receptor comes from a pool of human donors (malaria-infected and uninfected, not separated). Sequencing was performed on gamma-delta T cells from blood. The CDR3 sequence is CAFVAQGGCRDKLIF. CDR3 in DNA: TGTGCCTTCGTAGCCCAGGGGGGATGCCGCGATAAACTCATCTTT.